The source of this TCR beta chain is a study of a mutant IDH1 vaccine in newly diagnosed glioma. Time point reported: baseline, week 1 (first vaccination visit). The treatment denotes: pre-vaccination baseline after standard-of-care therapy. Study observations and caveats: Most patients, 85% to 95%, showed vaccine-induced immune responses.

This clone was seen once. The antigen remains unidentified. The repertoire was sequenced with immunoSEQ multiplex PCR; TCRdb's copy has only in-frame clones and lacks some. The table records more than 50,000 clones, 70% to 90% of them present only once. The CDR3 loop spans 14 amino acids. Germline V gene sequence: CDR1 LNHDA, CDR2 SQIVND (reference sequence). The V gene lost 6 bases and the J gene lost 0 bases, with 11 bases spanning the gap. The chain couples TRBV19 to TRBJ1-2; tentatively, D is TRBD1 (5 bases). The clonotype originates from a young man with glioma. This material consisted of PBMCs, taken from a glioma patient treated with radiotherapy, temozolomide or both. The DNA of the CDR3 is TGTGCCAGTAGCCCGACAGCGACTAACTATGGCTACACCTTC. Its protein is CASSPTATNYGYTF. The full variable domain, rest sourced from reference TRBV19 and TRBJ1-2, is DGGITQSPKYLFRKEGQNVTLSCEQNLNHDAMYWYRQDPGQGLRLIYYSQIVNDFQKGDIAEGYSVSREKKESFPLTVTSAQKNPTAFYLCASSPTATNYGYTFGSGTRLTVV.